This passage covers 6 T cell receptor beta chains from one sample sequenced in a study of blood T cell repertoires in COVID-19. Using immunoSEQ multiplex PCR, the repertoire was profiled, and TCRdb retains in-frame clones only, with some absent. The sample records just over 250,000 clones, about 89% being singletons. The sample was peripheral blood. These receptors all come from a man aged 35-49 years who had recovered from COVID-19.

CDR3: CASSQESRGDYGYTF. In DNA, the CDR3 is TGTGCCAGCAGCCAAGAGTCCAGGGGCGACTATGGCTACACCTTC. V is TRBV4-2 and J is TRBJ1-2, with D perhaps matching TRBD1 (6 bases). Germline-derived CDR1 and CDR2 are LGHNA and YNFKEQ. The ends were cut back, 0 bases at V and 3 bases at J, with 11 bases in the middle. This CDR3 region has 15 residues.

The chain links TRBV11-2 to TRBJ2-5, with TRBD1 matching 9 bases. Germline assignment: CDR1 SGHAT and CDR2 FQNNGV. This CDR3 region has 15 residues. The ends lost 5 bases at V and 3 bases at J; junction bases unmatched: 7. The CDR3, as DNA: TGTGCCAGCAGCACAACCGGGACAGGGAAAGAGACCCAGTACTTC. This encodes CASSTTGTGKETQYF. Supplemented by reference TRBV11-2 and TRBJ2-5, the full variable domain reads EAGVAQSPRYKIIEKRQSVAFWCNPISGHATLYWYQQILGQGPKLLIQFQNNGVVDDSQLPKDRFSAERLKGVDSTLKIQPAKLEDSAVYLCASSTTGTGKETQYFGPGTRLLVL.

Here the CDR3 DNA reads TGTGCCAGCTCACCCGCAGATCCCTCCTACGAGCAGTACTTC. Amino acids: CASSPADPSYEQYF. This chain connects TRBV18 to TRBJ2-7; D is unclear. This CDR3 contains 14 residues. The V end was cut by 3 bases, the J end by 0 bases, with 9 bases between. CDR1 and CDR2 (germline): KGHSH, LQKENI.

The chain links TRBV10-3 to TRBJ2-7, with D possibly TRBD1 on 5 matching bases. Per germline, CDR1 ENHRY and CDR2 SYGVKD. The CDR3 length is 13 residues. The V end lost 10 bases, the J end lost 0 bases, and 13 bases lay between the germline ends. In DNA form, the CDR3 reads TGTGCCACCCAGGGTCGACTCTCCTACGAGCAGTACTTC. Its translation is CATQGRLSYEQYF.

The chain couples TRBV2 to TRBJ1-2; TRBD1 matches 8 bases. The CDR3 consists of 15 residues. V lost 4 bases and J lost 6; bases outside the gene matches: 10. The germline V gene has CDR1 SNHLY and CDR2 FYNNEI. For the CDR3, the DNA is TGTGCCAGCAGTGGGTCGTTGGGACAGGTCGATGGCTACACCTTC. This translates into CASSGSLGQVDGYTF.

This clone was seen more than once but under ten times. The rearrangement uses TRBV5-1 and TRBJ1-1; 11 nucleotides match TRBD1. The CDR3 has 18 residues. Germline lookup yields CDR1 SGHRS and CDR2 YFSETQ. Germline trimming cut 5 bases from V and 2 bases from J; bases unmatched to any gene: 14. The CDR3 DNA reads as TGCGCCAGCAGTTTCTCCGGGACAGGGGGATGGGAAAACACTGAAGCTTTCTTT. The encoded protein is CASSFSGTGGWENTEAFF.